This T cell receptor beta chain was sequenced during a study of cytomegalovirus exposure and HLA in healthy donors. Whole-study results and caveats: Using a false discovery rate of 0.05, a later analysis showed that 15,000 to 20,000 TCR beta sequences were associated with HLA alleles.

Between the trimmed V and J ends, which lost 4 bases and 1 base, there was a span of 4 bases. This CDR3 comprises 12 residues. Looked up from germline, CDR1 is SEHNR and CDR2 is FQNEAQ (reference sequence). PCR was performed using 60 Vbeta and 13 Jbeta primers. Clones were sequenced by immunoSEQ multiplex PCR, and TCRdb holds only the in-frame ones, with some missing. The sample holds roughly 55,000 clones; about 81% are singletons and the top ten take roughly 2.3%. About this clone itself: Its antigen is still unknown.

Sequenced material: PBMCs. This clonotype originated in a boy aged 10-17 years in good health and CMV-seropositive. The chain recombines TRBV7-9 with TRBJ1-1, with no clear D. As DNA, the CDR3 is TGTGCCAGCAGCTACGGGAACACTGAAGCTTTCTTT. It yields the protein CASSYGNTEAFF.